The present TCR beta chain was sequenced within a study of immune evolution from preneoplasia to lung adenocarcinoma. The assay was immunoSEQ multiplex PCR, and TCRdb's table has in-frame clones only and misses some. The sample gives some 9,500 clones, roughly three quarters of which show up once; over 10% is in the top ten. To note about this clone: Its antigen is currently unknown.

Study-wide results and limits: Normal lung had the highest top T cell clone frequencies.

This sequence was found in an elderly person with lung adenocarcinoma. What was sequenced was FFPE lung adenocarcinoma in situ tissue.

CDR3 protein: CASRSGTLVQTQYF. In nucleotides, the CDR3 is TGTGCCAGCAGAAGTGGAACCTTGGTTCAGACCCAGTACTTC. The genes are TRBV25-1 and TRBJ2-5, with no clear D. CDR3 size: 14 residues. Germline V gene data show CDR1 as MGHDK and CDR2 as SYGVNS. V lost 6 bases and J lost 6, with 17 bases in between.